The 13 T cell receptor beta chains reported below all come from one sample, sequenced in a study of blood T cell repertoires in COVID-19. TCRdb's copy holds only in-frame clones and misses some; the assay was immunoSEQ multiplex PCR. Here the sample spans about 120,000 clones, approximately 92% being singletons. Specimen: peripheral blood. The receptors were sampled from an older man with active or convalescent COVID-19.

Only one count was recorded for this clone. The rearrangement links TRBV11-1 to TRBJ1-1; D gene ambiguous. There are 14 residues in the CDR3. Germline V gives CDR1 SGHAT, CDR2 FQDESV (reference sequence). Trimming pared 1 base from V and 7 bases from J, leaving 13 bases between. In DNA form, the CDR3 reads TGTGCCAGCAGCTTAGGGGTGGGCAGCTTTGAAGCTTTCTTT. Translating it yields CASSLGVGSFEAFF.

This clone was seen a single time. The CDR3 here is CASSPGSGGSYGYTF. In nucleotides, the CDR3 is TGTGCCAGCTCACCGGGCTCAGGGGGGAGCTATGGCTACACCTTC. This chain links TRBV18 with TRBJ1-2; TRBD1 matches 7 bases. V gave up 3 bases and J gave up 4 bases; unmatched junction bases: 8. The germline gives CDR1 KGHSH, CDR2 LQKENI. This CDR3 has 15 residues. The whole variable domain, remainder taken from reference TRBV18 and TRBJ1-2, is NAGVMQNPRHLVRRRGQEARLRCSPMKGHSHVYWYRQLPEEGLKFMVYLQKENIIDESGMPKERFSAEFPKEGPSILRIQQVVRGDSAAYFCASSPGSGGSYGYTFGSGTRLTVV.

V gene TRBV19 combines with J gene TRBJ2-3; TRBD2 matches at 10 bases. After removal of 4 bases from V and 1 base from J, the junction contained 8 bases not matched to a gene. Germline values: CDR1 LNHDA, CDR2 SQIVND (reference sequence). The CDR3 contains 17 residues. This chain's CDR3 is CASSTRLAGARTDTQYF. In nucleotides, the CDR3 is TGTGCCAGTAGTACCCGTCTAGCGGGAGCCCGCACAGATACGCAGTATTTT.

This chain links TRBV24-1 with TRBJ2-1, with TRBD2 matching 15 bases. The germline CDR1 and CDR2 sequences are KGHDR and SFDVKD. Trimming removed 2 bases from V and 8 bases from J; junction bases left unmatched: 9. This CDR3 comprises 18 residues. CDR3 region: CATSDSGTSGRIMDEQFF. Written as DNA, the CDR3 is TGTGCCACCAGTGATTCAGGGACTAGCGGGAGGATTATGGATGAGCAGTTCTTC.

The rearrangement links TRBV5-1 to TRBJ1-2; 8 nucleotides agree with TRBD1. Germline CDR1 is SGHRS and CDR2 is YFSETQ. V lost 4 bases and J lost 4; bases outside the gene matches: 6. CDR3 length: 14 amino acids. DNA for the CDR3: TGCGCCAGCAGCGAGGACAGGGAGGTCTATGGCTACACCTTC. Amino acids: CASSEDREVYGYTF.

V and J are TRBV25-1 and TRBJ2-3, with a weak D call TRBD1 (6 bases). Between the trimmed V and J ends, which lost 3 bases and 0 bases, there was a span of 10 bases. This CDR3 is 15 amino acids long. Germline V gene data show CDR1 as MGHDK and CDR2 as SYGVNS. The CDR3 sequence is CASSDTGSSTDTQYF. The DNA for the CDR3 is TGTGCCAGCAGTGATACAGGGTCTAGCACAGATACGCAGTATTTT.

The CDR3 nucleotides are TGCGCCAGCAGCGTGGGACAGGGAAGTTATTACACCTTC. It specifies CASSVGQGSYYTF. The rearrangement joins TRBV5-1 to TRBJ1-2; 9 nucleotides agree with TRBD1. Trimming removed 4 bases from V and 11 bases from J; junction bases left unmatched: 9. This CDR3 contains 13 residues. CDR1 and CDR2 (germline): SGHRS, YFSETQ.

The chain employs TRBV2 and TRBJ2-5, with 7 bases lining up with TRBD2. The CDR3 contains 17 residues. In germline, CDR1 is SNHLY, CDR2 FYNNEI. V lost 1 base and J lost 1; bases outside the gene matches: 9. CDR3 nucleotide sequence: TGTGCCAGCAGTGAAGAGGGAGGGTTTTACAGCCAAGAGACCCAGTACTTC. Its protein product is CASSEEGGFYSQETQYF.

Within the sample, this clone is hyperexpanded. The CDR3 here is CASSTYGQGINTGELFF. The CDR3 DNA sequence: TGTGCCAGCAGTACCTATGGACAGGGGATCAACACCGGGGAGCTGTTTTTT. The chain couples TRBV27 to TRBJ2-2, with 9 positions matching TRBD1. The trim removed 5 bases at V and 2 bases at J, leaving 9 bases unmatched. Germline CDR1 MNHEY, CDR2 SMNVEV (reference sequence). The CDR3 totals 17 residues.

The V gene is TRBV6-5, the J gene TRBJ2-7, with 9 bases identical to TRBD1. Per germline, CDR1 MNHEY and CDR2 SVGAGI. Losses at the gene ends were 7 bases for V and 3 bases for J; bases not matched to a gene: 10. This CDR3 is 15 amino acids long. CDR3 sequence (DNA): TGTGCCAGCACCCCGGGACAGGGAATCTTCTACGAGCAGTACTTC. This gives the protein CASTPGQGIFYEQYF.

The chain has TRBV19 and TRBJ2-1; the match to TRBD1 covers 7 bases. Germline CDR1 and CDR2: LNHDA and SQIVND (reference sequence). The CDR3 is 15 residues long. After removal of 2 bases from V and 5 bases from J, the junction contained 6 bases not matched to a gene. CDR3 nucleotide sequence: TGTGCCAGTAGTATAAGGGACAGTCGAAACAATGAGCAGTTCTTC. This sequence encodes CASSIRDSRNNEQFF.

The gene calls are TRBV7-2 and TRBJ2-3; D is unclear. There are 14 residues in the CDR3. V lost 5 bases to trimming and J lost 1 base, with 10 bases between them. The germline V gene encodes CDR1 SGHTA and CDR2 FQGNSA. CDR3 region: CASSHNAGTDTQYF. The CDR3 nucleotides are TGTGCCAGCAGCCATAACGCAGGCACAGATACGCAGTATTTT.

The genes are TRBV5-4 and TRBJ2-7, with 8 bases fitting TRBD1. Germline V gene lookup returns CDR1 SGHNT and CDR2 YYREEE (reference sequence). The CDR3 covers 14 residues. J lost 3 bases, V lost 0 bases, and 2 bases had no gene match. This CDR3 reads CASSLVGQGYEQYF. The CDR3 DNA reads TGTGCCAGCAGCTTGGTTGGACAGGGCTACGAGCAGTACTTC.